Below are 2 T cell receptor beta chains sequenced from a single sample in a study of T cells in Graves' hyperthyroidism and ophthalmopathy. Researchers took RNA transcripts and amplified the TCR beta CDR3 regions from them. Initially, a first-round RT-PCR of the TCR CDR3 employed the HTBI primer set. TCRdb independently ran MiXCR on the multiplex PCR reads; one entry per CDR3 protein. Of some 440,000 distinct CDR3 sequences listed, roughly 14% are singletons. Sequencing used blood. Every receptor here comes from a young woman with Graves' hyperthyroidism.

The chain links TRBV4-1 to TRBJ1-2; maybe TRBD1 (5 bases). This CDR3 has 17 residues. Between the trimmed V and J ends, which lost 1 base and 1 base, there was a span of 16 bases. The germline V gene encodes CDR1 MGHRA and CDR2 YSYEKL. The CDR3 coding sequence is TGCGCCAGCAGCCAAGCCCCAAGGGGAGACCTTAACTATGGCTACACCTTC. Translated: CASSQAPRGDLNYGYTF.

This clonotype came up many times. The V gene is TRBV19, the J gene TRBJ2-2, with TRBD2 matching over 11 bases. The CDR3 is 13 amino acids. V lost 6 bases and J lost 7; bases outside the gene matches: 1. Germline lookup yields CDR1 LNHDA and CDR2 SQIVND (reference sequence). The CDR3 nucleotides are TGTGCCAGTAGGACTAGCGGGAACGGGGAGCTGTTTTTT. It is translated as CASRTSGNGELFF.